The rows below give T cell receptor beta chains drawn from one sample of a study of control samples from healthy donors and cancer patients. Libraries were prepared by immunoSEQ multiplex PCR; TCRdb keeps only in-frame clonotypes and omits some of them. The sample comprises about 69,000 clones, roughly 90% of which are singletons, and approximately 5.1% rests with the top ten. The sample comprised PBMCs. These receptors all come from a man in his sixties with colorectal cancer. Each CDR3 is given with its conserved first and last residue. D genes are given only for firm matches. Rows give clone size only sometimes, using once, few, many, or a class for an expanded clone.

V: TRBV5-1; J: TRBJ1-5; size: -; D: TRBD1; DNA: TGCGCCAGCAGCTTGGGTCCAGGGGGAAATCAGCCCCAGCATTTT; CDR3: CASSLGPGGNQPQHF
V: TRBV7-2; J: TRBJ1-1; size: -; D: -; DNA: TGTGCCAGCAGCCCACAGGGAATGGGAGTCACTGAAGCTTTCTTT; CDR3: CASSPQGMGVTEAFF
V: TRBV6-6; J: TRBJ2-3; size: -; D: TRBD2; DNA: TGTGCCAGCAGCCCCGCACTAGCGGGGGGCGCAGATACGCAGTATTTT; CDR3: CASSPALAGGADTQYF
V: TRBV27; J: TRBJ1-6; size: -; D: -; DNA: TGTGCCAGCAGTTCAACAGGTCCCGGGTTTAATTCACCCCTCCACTTT; CDR3: CASSSTGPGFNSPLHF
V: TRBV28; J: TRBJ1-5; size: -; D: TRBD1; DNA: TGTGCCAGCAGGAGGGATCAGGGGGCGCAAAATGGGCCCCAGCATTTT; CDR3: CASRRDQGAQNGPQHF
V: TRBV5-5; J: TRBJ1-5; size: -; D: -; DNA: TGTGCCAGCAGCTTGGATGCGGGGGCAGGCAATCAGCCCCAGCATTTT; CDR3: CASSLDAGAGNQPQHF
V: TRBV19; J: TRBJ2-2; size: -; D: -; DNA: TGTGCCAGTAGTGCTCAGGGTGGGGAGACCGGGGAGCTGTTTTTT; CDR3: CASSAQGGETGELFF
V: TRBV19; J: TRBJ2-1; size: once; D: -; DNA: TGTGCCAGTAGTAACAGGGATGGAGATGAGCAGTTCTTC; CDR3: CASSNRDGDEQFF
V: TRBV10-3; J: TRBJ1-1; size: once; D: -; DNA: TGTGCCATCAGTGAGAGGGGGGGGAGGAACACTGAAGCTTTCTTT; CDR3: CAISERGGRNTEAFF
V: TRBV6-5; J: TRBJ2-3; size: -; D: -; DNA: TGTGCCAGCAGTTACTTTGATACGCAGTATTTT; CDR3: CASSYFDTQYF
V: TRBV19; J: TRBJ2-4; size: -; D: -; DNA: TGTGCCAGTGGCAACTACCGAGAGGCCAAAAACATTCAGTACTTC; CDR3: CASGNYREAKNIQYF
V: TRBV4-1; J: TRBJ1-3; size: few; D: -; DNA: TGCGCCAGCAGCCAAGGGCGGGCCTTCGCCTCTGGAAACACCATATATTTT; CDR3: CASSQGRAFASGNTIYF
V: TRBV2; J: TRBJ1-4; size: -; D: -; DNA: TGTGCCAGCAGTGAAGCGCTTTGGTCAGAACTGTTTTTT; CDR3: CASSEALWSELFF
V: TRBV7-2; J: TRBJ2-3; size: -; D: -; DNA: TGTGCCAGCAGCCTGACTAGTAAAGGAGATACGCAGTATTTT; CDR3: CASSLTSKGDTQYF
V: TRBV7-2; J: TRBJ2-5; size: -; D: -; DNA: TGTGCCAGCAGCTTAGCCCCTAAAGAGACCCAGTACTTC; CDR3: CASSLAPKETQYF
V: TRBV18; J: TRBJ2-2; size: -; D: -; DNA: TGTGCCAGCTCACTGGCCGAAGGCTACGGGGAGCTGTTTTTT; CDR3: CASSLAEGYGELFF
V: TRBV19; J: TRBJ2-3; size: once; D: -; DNA: TGTGCCAGTAGCCGTTCTACAGCGGATACGCAGTATTTT; CDR3: CASSRSTADTQYF